The T cell receptor (beta chain) under discussion was sequenced for a study of blood T cell repertoires in COVID-19. Overall study context: Acute-phase and convalescent COVID-19 samples originated in the United States, Italy and Spain. T cells, B-cell-depleted T cells, or PBMCs provided the cDNA or gDNA that served as material.

The CDR3 spans 16 residues. CDR1 is KGHSH and CDR2 is LQKENI in the germline V gene. J was trimmed by 6 bases and V by 3 bases; bases with no gene match: 7. Under the authors' procedure: The assay estimated nucleated cells by amplifying reference gene primers. Some clones are missing from TCRdb's copy, which holds only in-frame ones; the method was immunoSEQ multiplex PCR. V, J and clone size are taken as reported in that table, and D and trimming were inferred from the DNA itself. The sample holds some 350,000 clones, around 83% seen once. Source material: peripheral blood. This receptor was obtained from a man between 25 and 39 years old with active or convalescent COVID-19. The chain joins TRBV18 to TRBJ2-1; 11 nucleotides match TRBD2. CDR3 loop: CASSPVAGGPRNEQFF. The CDR3 DNA sequence: TGTGCCAGCTCACCGGTAGCGGGAGGGCCTCGCAATGAGCAGTTCTTC.